A selection of T cell receptor beta chains follows, all from one sample in a study of blood T cell repertoires in COVID-19. The assay was immunoSEQ multiplex PCR, and TCRdb's table has in-frame clones only and misses some. Here the sample spans nearly 90,000 clones, around 91% being singletons. Sequenced material: peripheral blood. The receptor source for this set is a man aged 18 to 30 with COVID-19, enrolled during active disease. Both conserved end residues are part of each CDR3. D genes are given only for firm matches. The size field is filled for only some rows; it gives once, few, many or a size class.

clone size	V gene	J gene	CDR3 length	D gene	CDR3 DNA	CDR3 protein
once	TRBV4-1	TRBJ1-1	14	NA	TGCGCCAGCAGCCAACCGACAAGCAACACTGAAGCTTTCTTT	CASSQPTSNTEAFF
NA	TRBV30	TRBJ1-5	15	NA	TGTGCCTGGAGAAGAAAGGAGGGTTTCAATCAGCCCCAGCATTTT	CAWRRKEGFNQPQHF
once	TRBV9	TRBJ1-2	13	NA	TGTGCCAGCGGGTGGGGCGACCTCTATGGCTACACCTTC	CASGWGDLYGYTF
NA	TRBV2	TRBJ2-3	12	NA	TGTGCCAGCAGTGAACAAACAGATACGCAGTATTTT	CASSEQTDTQYF
NA	TRBV5-6	TRBJ1-5	13	NA	TGTGCCAGCAGCTTGGGGCCGCATCAGCCCCAGCATTTT	CASSLGPHQPQHF
NA	TRBV27	TRBJ1-3	14	TRBD1	TGTGCCAGCAGTTACGAGGACAGGCGGAACACCATATATTTT	CASSYEDRRNTIYF
NA	TRBV9	TRBJ2-1	17	TRBD2	TGTGCCAGCAGCGTAGGGAAGCGGGAGCCCACCTACAATGAGCAGTTCTTC	CASSVGKREPTYNEQFF
once	TRBV19	TRBJ1-1	13	NA	TGTGCCAGTAGTTTAACAGAGAACACTGAAGCTTTCTTT	CASSLTENTEAFF
NA	TRBV9	TRBJ2-7	15	NA	TGTGCCAGCGCCGAGAGGCTAGGGGAATCCTACGAGCAGTACTTC	CASAERLGESYEQYF
few	TRBV19	TRBJ2-5	15	NA	TGTGCCAGTAGTATTAAGGGACAGATGGGGGGGACCCAGTACTTC	CASSIKGQMGGTQYF
NA	TRBV29-1	TRBJ2-7	14	TRBD2	TGCAGCGGCACCACTAGCGGGCGGAACTACGAGCAGTACTTC	CSGTTSGRNYEQYF
NA	TRBV4-1	TRBJ2-1	15	NA	TGCGCCAGCAGCCAGGTCTACAGCTCCTACAATGAGCAGTTCTTC	CASSQVYSSYNEQFF
NA	TRBV27	TRBJ1-2	13	TRBD1	TGTGCCAGCAGGAGGGACAGCTTTTTCGGCTACACCTTC	CASRRDSFFGYTF
NA	TRBV7-6	TRBJ2-2	16	TRBD2	TGTGCCAGCAGTTTTCGACTAGCGGGAGCGGGCGGGGAGCTGTTTTTT	CASSFRLAGAGGELFF
NA	TRBV6-1	TRBJ2-7	14	NA	TGTGCCAGCAGTGATTCGGCGGGCCCCTACGAGCAGTACTTC	CASSDSAGPYEQYF
NA	TRBV6-6	TRBJ1-1	13	NA	TGTGCCAGCAAGGAACGGGGGTCCACTGAAGCTTTCTTT	CASKERGSTEAFF
NA	TRBV6-5	TRBJ2-1	16	TRBD2	TGTGCCAGCAGTTACTCGACTAGCGGAGCCTACAATGAGCAGTTCTTC	CASSYSTSGAYNEQFF
once	TRBV30	TRBJ1-1	13	NA	TGTGCCTGGAGTGTCAAAATGAACACTGAAGCTTTCTTT	CAWSVKMNTEAFF
NA	TRBV28	TRBJ2-7	14	TRBD2	TGTGCCAGCAGGAATTCGGGGGGGTCCTACGAGCAGTACTTC	CASRNSGGSYEQYF
NA	TRBV12-5	TRBJ1-5	15	TRBD1	TGTGCTAGTGCCGCCCCCGGGACAGGGAATCAGCCCCAGCATTTT	CASAAPGTGNQPQHF
NA	TRBV12-3/TRBV12-4	TRBJ2-1	11	NA	TGTGCCAGCATCCACGGGGGTGAGCAGTTCTTC	CASIHGGEQFF
NA	TRBV19	TRBJ2-1	13	NA	TGTGCCAGTAGTATAGGTCGAGGCAATGAGCAGTTCTTC	CASSIGRGNEQFF
NA	TRBV4-3	TRBJ2-1	15	NA	TGCGCCAGCAGCCAAGTAGCAGCCATATACAATGAGCAGTTCTTC	CASSQVAAIYNEQFF
NA	TRBV20-1	TRBJ1-5	13	NA	TGCAGTGCTAGTTACAAGGGGGATCAGCCCCAGCATTTT	CSASYKGDQPQHF
NA	TRBV7-2	TRBJ2-1	16	TRBD1	TGTGCCAGCAGCTTTATCAGGGGGCAAGCCTACAATGAGCAGTTCTTC	CASSFIRGQAYNEQFF
NA	TRBV28	TRBJ1-5	15	TRBD1	TGTGCCAGCATCGAAGACAGGGGTATTGGTCAGCCCCAGCATTTT	CASIEDRGIGQPQHF
NA	TRBV3-1/TRBV3-2	TRBJ2-7	14	TRBD1	TGTGCCAGCAGCCCGACAGGGTGGGCCTACGAGCAGTACTTC	CASSPTGWAYEQYF
once	TRBV19	TRBJ1-5	14	NA	TGTGCCAGTAGTACTTATCTCAGGAATCAGCCCCAGCATTTT	CASSTYLRNQPQHF
NA	TRBV24-1	TRBJ2-5	13	NA	TGTGCCACCAGTGACCCTTCCTTGGAGACCCAGTACTTC	CATSDPSLETQYF
NA	TRBV6-2/TRBV6-3	TRBJ1-5	18	NA	TGTGCCAGCAGTTACTCGATCGGGGAGCGGCTCGGGGTTCAGCCCCAGCATTTT	CASSYSIGERLGVQPQHF
once	TRBV4-3	TRBJ2-1	16	TRBD2	TGCGCCAGCAGCCAAGGCAATAGCGGGAGCTTGAATGAGCAGTTCTTC	CASSQGNSGSLNEQFF
NA	TRBV18	TRBJ2-7	12	NA	TGTGCCAGCTCACCCGCGGGCTACGAGCAGTACTTC	CASSPAGYEQYF
NA	TRBV19	TRBJ2-7	15	NA	TGTGCCAGTAGTATGCTTGGTAGCGCCAGATACGAGCAGTACTTC	CASSMLGSARYEQYF
NA	TRBV5-5	TRBJ1-4	14	NA	TGTGCCAGCAGCTTGGGACCGGGGGGTGAAAAACTGCTTTTT	CASSLGPGGEKLLF
NA	TRBV7-8	TRBJ2-2	15	NA	TGTGCCAGCAGCTTAGTTTCAGTTAACACCGGGGAGCTGTTTTTT	CASSLVSVNTGELFF
NA	TRBV9	TRBJ2-1	16	NA	TGTGCCAGCAGCGGAACGATCGGGACTTTCAGTAAAGAGCAGTTCTTC	CASSGTIGTFSKEQFF
NA	TRBV10-1	TRBJ2-2	12	NA	TGCGCCAGCAGTGAAAACTCCGGGGAGCTGTTTTTT	CASSENSGELFF
NA	TRBV29-1	TRBJ2-1	11	NA	TGCAGCGTCGATGGTGAGGGGGATCTGTTCTTC	CSVDGEGDLFF
NA	TRBV5-1	TRBJ2-2	15	NA	TGCGCCAGCTACCCAGCGGAGGAATTAACCGGGGAGCTGTTTTTT	CASYPAEELTGELFF
NA	TRBV28	TRBJ2-1	15	TRBD2	TGTGCCAGCAGACTTAATGGGAGGGCCTACAATGAGCAGTTCTTC	CASRLNGRAYNEQFF
NA	TRBV11-2	TRBJ1-3	14	NA	TGTGCCAGCAGCTTAGAGAGGGCTGGAAACACCATATATTTT	CASSLERAGNTIYF
once	TRBV4-3	TRBJ1-5	15	NA	TGCGCCAGCAGCCAAGATACGGGGGACGGCCAGCCCCAGCATTTT	CASSQDTGDGQPQHF
NA	TRBV6-2/TRBV6-3	TRBJ2-7	14	NA	TGTGCCAGCAGTTACCGGGAAGTCTCCTACGAGCAGTACTTC	CASSYREVSYEQYF
NA	TRBV18	TRBJ2-7	16	NA	TGTGCCAGCTCACCGTCAGGAGGCAGGAGCTCCTACGAGCAGTACTTC	CASSPSGGRSSYEQYF
NA	TRBV27	TRBJ1-2	14	TRBD1	TGTGCCAGCAGTTTAGAAGGGGGCGAGGATGGCTACACCTTC	CASSLEGGEDGYTF
NA	TRBV10-3	TRBJ2-1	18	TRBD2	TGTGCCATCAGGGGACTAGCGGGAGACCCGATGGGGGGGAATGAGCAGTTCTTC	CAIRGLAGDPMGGNEQFF
NA	TRBV24-1	TRBJ2-7	12	TRBD1	TGTGCCACCAGTGAAACAGGGGACGAGCAGTACTTC	CATSETGDEQYF
NA	TRBV5-4	TRBJ1-2	14	TRBD1	TGTGCCATTAAAGACAGGGGAGTTAACTATGGCTACACCTTC	CAIKDRGVNYGYTF